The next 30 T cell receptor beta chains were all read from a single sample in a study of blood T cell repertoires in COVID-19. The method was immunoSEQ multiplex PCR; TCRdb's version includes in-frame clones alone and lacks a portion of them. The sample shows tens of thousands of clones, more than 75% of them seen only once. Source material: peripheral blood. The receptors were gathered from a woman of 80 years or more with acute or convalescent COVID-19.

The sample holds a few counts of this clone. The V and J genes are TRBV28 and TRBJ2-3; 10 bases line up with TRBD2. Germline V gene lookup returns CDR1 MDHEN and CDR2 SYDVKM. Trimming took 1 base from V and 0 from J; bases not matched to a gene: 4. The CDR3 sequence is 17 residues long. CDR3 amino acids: CASSLSISGRSTDTQYF. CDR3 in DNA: TGTGCCAGCAGTTTATCGATTAGCGGGAGGAGCACAGATACGCAGTATTTT.

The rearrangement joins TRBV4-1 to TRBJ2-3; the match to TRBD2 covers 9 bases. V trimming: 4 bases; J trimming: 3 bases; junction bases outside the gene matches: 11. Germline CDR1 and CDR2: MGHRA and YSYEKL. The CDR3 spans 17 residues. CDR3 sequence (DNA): TGCGCCAGCAGCCGAATTTCGGGACTAGCAGGGACAGATACGCAGTATTTT. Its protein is CASSRISGLAGTDTQYF.

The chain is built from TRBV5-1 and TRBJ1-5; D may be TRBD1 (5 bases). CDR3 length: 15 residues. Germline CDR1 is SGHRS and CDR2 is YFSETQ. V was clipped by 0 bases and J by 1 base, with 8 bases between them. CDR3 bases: TGCGCCAGCAGCTTGGGGGACTCCAGCAATCAGCCCCAGCATTTT. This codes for CASSLGDSSNQPQHF. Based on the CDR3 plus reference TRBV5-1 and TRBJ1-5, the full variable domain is KAGVTQTPRYLIKTRGQQVTLSCSPISGHRSVSWYQQTPGQGLQFLFEYFSETQRNKGNFPGRFSGRQFSNSRSEMNVSTLELGDSALYLCASSLGDSSNQPQHFGDGTRLSIL.

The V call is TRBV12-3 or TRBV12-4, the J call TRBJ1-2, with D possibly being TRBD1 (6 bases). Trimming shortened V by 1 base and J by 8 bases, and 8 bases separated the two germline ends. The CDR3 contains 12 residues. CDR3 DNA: TGTGCCAGCAGTTTAGTACAGGGAGGCTACACCTTC. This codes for CASSLVQGGYTF.

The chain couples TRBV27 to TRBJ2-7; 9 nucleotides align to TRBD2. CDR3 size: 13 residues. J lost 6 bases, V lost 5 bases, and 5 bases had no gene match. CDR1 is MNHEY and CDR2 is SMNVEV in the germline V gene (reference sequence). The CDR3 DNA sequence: TGTGCCAGCAGTGGGGGACTAGCACGCGAGCAGTACTTC. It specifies CASSGGLAREQYF.

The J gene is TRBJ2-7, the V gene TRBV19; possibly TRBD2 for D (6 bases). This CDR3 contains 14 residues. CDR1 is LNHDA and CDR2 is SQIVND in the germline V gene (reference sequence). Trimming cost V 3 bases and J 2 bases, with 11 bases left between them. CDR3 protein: CASSIRRGAYEQYF. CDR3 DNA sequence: TGTGCCAGTAGTATCCGGCGGGGTGCCTACGAGCAGTACTTC. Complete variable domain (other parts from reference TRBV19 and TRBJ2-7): DGGITQSPKYLFRKEGQNVTLSCEQNLNHDAMYWYRQDPGQGLRLIYYSQIVNDFQKGDIAEGYSVSREKKESFPLTVTSAQKNPTAFYLCASSIRRGAYEQYFGPGTRLTVT.

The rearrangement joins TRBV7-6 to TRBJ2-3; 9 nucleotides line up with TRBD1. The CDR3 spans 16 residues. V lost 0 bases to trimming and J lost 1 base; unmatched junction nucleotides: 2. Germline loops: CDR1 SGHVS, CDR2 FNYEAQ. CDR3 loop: CASSLARTGGTDTQYF. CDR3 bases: TGTGCCAGCAGCTTAGCCCGGACAGGGGGCACAGATACGCAGTATTTT.

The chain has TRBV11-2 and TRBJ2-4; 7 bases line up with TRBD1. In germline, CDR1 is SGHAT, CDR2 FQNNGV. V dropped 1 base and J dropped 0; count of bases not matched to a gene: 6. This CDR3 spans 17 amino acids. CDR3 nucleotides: TGTGCCAGCAGCTTAGCCCGGGACAGAATAGCCAAAAACATTCAGTACTTC. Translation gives CASSLARDRIAKNIQYF. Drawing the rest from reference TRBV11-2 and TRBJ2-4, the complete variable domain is EAGVAQSPRYKIIEKRQSVAFWCNPISGHATLYWYQQILGQGPKLLIQFQNNGVVDDSQLPKDRFSAERLKGVDSTLKIQPAKLEDSAVYLCASSLARDRIAKNIQYFGAGTRLSVL.

The CDR3, as DNA: TGTGCCAGCAGCCCTCGTGGGGAGCTGTTTTTT. Translated, it gives CASSPRGELFF. V gene TRBV7-2 combines with J gene TRBJ2-2; D gene uncertain. CDR1 and CDR2 (germline): SGHTA, FQGNSA. This CDR3 region has 11 residues. Trimming took off 5 bases at V and 8 bases at J, with 6 bases between the two ends. The full variable domain, completed using reference TRBV7-2 and TRBJ2-2, is GAGVSQSPSNKVTEKGKDVELRCDPISGHTALYWYRQSLGQGLEFLIYFQGNSAPDKSGLPSDRFSAERTGGSVSTLTIQRTQQEDSAVYLCASSPRGELFFGEGSRLTVL.

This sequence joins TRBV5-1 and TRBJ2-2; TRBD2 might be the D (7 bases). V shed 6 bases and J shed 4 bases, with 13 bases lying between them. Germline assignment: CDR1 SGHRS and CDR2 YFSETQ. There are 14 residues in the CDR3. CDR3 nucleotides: TGCGCCAGCACCGCGGCGGGGGCCACCGGGGAGCTGTTTTTT. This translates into CASTAAGATGELFF.

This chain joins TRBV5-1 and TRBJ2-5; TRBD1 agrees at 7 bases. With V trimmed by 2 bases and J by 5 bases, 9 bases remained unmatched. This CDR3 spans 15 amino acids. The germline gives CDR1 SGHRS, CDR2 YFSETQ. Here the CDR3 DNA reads TGCGCCAGCAGCTTAAGACAGGGTTCTCTGGAGACCCAGTACTTC. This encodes CASSLRQGSLETQYF. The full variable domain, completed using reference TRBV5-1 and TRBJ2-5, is KAGVTQTPRYLIKTRGQQVTLSCSPISGHRSVSWYQQTPGQGLQFLFEYFSETQRNKGNFPGRFSGRQFSNSRSEMNVSTLELGDSALYLCASSLRQGSLETQYFGPGTRLLVL.

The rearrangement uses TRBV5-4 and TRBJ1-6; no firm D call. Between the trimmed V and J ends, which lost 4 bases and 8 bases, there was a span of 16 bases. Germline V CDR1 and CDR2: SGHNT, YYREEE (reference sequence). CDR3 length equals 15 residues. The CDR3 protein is CASSAARPIDSPLHF. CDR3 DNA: TGTGCCAGCAGCGCGGCTCGGCCGATAGATTCACCCCTCCACTTT.

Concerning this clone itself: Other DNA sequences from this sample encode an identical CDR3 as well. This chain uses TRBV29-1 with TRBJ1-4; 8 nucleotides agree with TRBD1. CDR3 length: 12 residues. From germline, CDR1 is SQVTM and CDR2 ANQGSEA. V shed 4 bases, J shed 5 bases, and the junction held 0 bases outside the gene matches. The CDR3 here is CSVGQGNEKLFF. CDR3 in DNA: TGCAGCGTTGGACAGGGGAATGAAAAACTGTTTTTT.

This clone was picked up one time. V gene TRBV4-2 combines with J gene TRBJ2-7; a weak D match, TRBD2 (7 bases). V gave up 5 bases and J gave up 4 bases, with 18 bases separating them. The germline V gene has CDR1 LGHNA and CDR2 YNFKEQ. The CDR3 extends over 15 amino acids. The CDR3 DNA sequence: TGTGCCAGCAGCGGGTCCTCGGGGGGCAGGTACGAGCAGTACTTC. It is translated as CASSGSSGGRYEQYF.

CDR3 sequence (DNA): TGCGCCAGCAGGAAGGGTGGGAGTGCCTACGAGCAGTACTTC. Amino acids: CASRKGGSAYEQYF. The rearrangement uses TRBV5-1 and TRBJ2-7, with a possible D match to TRBD2 (5 bases). The CDR3 spans 14 residues. The germline V gene encodes CDR1 SGHRS and CDR2 YFSETQ. V was cut by 5 bases and J by 2 bases, with 14 bases left in between.

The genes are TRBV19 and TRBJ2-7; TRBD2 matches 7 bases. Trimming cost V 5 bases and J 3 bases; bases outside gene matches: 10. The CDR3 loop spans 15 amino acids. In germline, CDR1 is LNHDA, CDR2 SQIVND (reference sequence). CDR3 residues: CASSSGGEGRYEQYF. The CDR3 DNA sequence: TGTGCCAGTAGTTCCGGAGGGGAGGGCCGCTACGAGCAGTACTTC.

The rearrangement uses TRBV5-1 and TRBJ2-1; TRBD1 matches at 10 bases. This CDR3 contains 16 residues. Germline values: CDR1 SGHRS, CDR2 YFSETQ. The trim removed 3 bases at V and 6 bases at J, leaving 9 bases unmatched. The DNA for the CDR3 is TGCGCCAGCAGCTCACTGACAGGGGGCTCTTCCAATGAGCAGTTCTTC. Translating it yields CASSSLTGGSSNEQFF.

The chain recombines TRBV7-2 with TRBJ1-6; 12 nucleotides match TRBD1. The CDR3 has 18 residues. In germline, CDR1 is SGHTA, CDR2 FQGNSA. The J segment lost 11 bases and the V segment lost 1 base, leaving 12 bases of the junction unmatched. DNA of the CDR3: TGTGCCAGCAGCTTAGAGGGGGCTGGGACAGGGGGCAGGACACCCCTCCACTTT. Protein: CASSLEGAGTGGRTPLHF.

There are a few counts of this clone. The CDR3 region is CASSEQGAPSNQPQHF. CDR3 nucleotides: TGTGCCAGTAGCGAACAGGGGGCGCCGAGCAATCAGCCCCAGCATTTT. The chain carries TRBV19 and TRBJ1-5, with 9 bases matching TRBD1. The length of the CDR3 is 16 residues. Germline values: CDR1 LNHDA, CDR2 SQIVND (reference sequence). The trim removed 6 bases at V and 1 base at J, leaving 7 bases unmatched.

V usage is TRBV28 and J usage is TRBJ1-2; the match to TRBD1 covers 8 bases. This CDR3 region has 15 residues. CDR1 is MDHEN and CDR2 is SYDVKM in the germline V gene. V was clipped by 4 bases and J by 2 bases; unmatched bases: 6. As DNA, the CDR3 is TGTGCCAGCAGTTCGTTTACAGGGGGAAACTATGGCTACACCTTC. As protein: CASSSFTGGNYGYTF.

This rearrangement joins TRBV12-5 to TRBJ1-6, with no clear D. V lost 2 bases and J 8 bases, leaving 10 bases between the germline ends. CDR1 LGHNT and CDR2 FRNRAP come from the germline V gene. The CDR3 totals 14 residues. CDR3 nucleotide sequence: TGTGCTAGTGGTTTGTCGGTGGGAGATTCACCCCTCCACTTT. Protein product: CASGLSVGDSPLHF.

The CDR3 region has the DNA TGTGCCAGCAGCTTGATAGGGGCCTATGGCTACACCTTC. Protein product: CASSLIGAYGYTF. The V gene is TRBV5-4, the J gene TRBJ1-2; tentative D call: TRBD1 (5 bases). Germline V gives CDR1 SGHNT, CDR2 YYREEE (reference sequence). V lost 1 base to trimming and J lost 4 bases, with 8 bases between them. The CDR3 extends over 13 amino acids. The whole variable domain, remainder taken from reference TRBV5-4 and TRBJ1-2, is ETGVTQSPTHLIKTRGQQVTLRCSSQSGHNTVSWYQQALGQGPQFIFQYYREEENGRGNFPPRFSGLQFPNYSSELNVNALELDDSALYLCASSLIGAYGYTFGSGTRLTVV.

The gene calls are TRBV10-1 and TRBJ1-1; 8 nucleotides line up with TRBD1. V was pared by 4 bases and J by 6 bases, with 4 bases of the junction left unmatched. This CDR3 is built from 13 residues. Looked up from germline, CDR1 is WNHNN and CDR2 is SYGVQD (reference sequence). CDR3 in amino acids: CASSGDRSSEAFF. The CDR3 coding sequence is TGCGCCAGCAGTGGGGACAGGAGCTCTGAAGCTTTCTTT.

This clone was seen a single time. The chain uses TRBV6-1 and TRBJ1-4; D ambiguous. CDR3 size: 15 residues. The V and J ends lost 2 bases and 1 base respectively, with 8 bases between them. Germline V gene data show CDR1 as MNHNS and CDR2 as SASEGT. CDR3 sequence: CASSEFTGTNEKLFF. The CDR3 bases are TGTGCCAGCAGTGAATTCACGGGAACTAATGAAAAACTGTTTTTT.

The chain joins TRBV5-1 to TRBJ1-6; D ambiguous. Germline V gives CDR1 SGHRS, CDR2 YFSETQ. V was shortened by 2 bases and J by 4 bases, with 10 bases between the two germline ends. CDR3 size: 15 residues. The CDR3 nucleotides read TGCGCCAGCAGCTTTGGAGAAGGATATAATTCACCCCTCCACTTT. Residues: CASSFGEGYNSPLHF.

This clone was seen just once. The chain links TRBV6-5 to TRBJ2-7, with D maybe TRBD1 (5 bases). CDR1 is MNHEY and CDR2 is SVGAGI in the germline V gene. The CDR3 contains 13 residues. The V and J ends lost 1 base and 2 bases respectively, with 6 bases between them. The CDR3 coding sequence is TGTGCCAGCAGTTACTTAGGGGCCTACGAGCAGTACTTC. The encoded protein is CASSYLGAYEQYF.

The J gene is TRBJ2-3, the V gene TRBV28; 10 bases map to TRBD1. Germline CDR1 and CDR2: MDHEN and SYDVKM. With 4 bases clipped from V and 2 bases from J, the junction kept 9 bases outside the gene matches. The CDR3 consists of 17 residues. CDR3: CASSSLGGQGNTDTQYF. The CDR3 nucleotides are TGTGCCAGCAGTTCCCTGGGGGGACAGGGGAACACAGATACGCAGTATTTT.

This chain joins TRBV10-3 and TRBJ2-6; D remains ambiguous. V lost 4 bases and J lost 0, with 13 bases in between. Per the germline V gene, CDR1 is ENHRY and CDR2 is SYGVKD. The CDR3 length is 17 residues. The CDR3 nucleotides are TGTGCCATCAGTGGTACTCTCCCGGGCTCTGGGGCCAACGTCCTGACTTTC. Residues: CAISGTLPGSGANVLTF.

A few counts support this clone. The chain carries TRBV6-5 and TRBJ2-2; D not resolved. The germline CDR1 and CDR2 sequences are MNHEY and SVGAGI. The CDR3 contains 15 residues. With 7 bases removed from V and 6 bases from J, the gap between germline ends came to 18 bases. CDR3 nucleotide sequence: TGTGCCAGCAAATCCCCGAGTGTGCAATCCGGGGAGCTGTTTTTT. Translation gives CASKSPSVQSGELFF.

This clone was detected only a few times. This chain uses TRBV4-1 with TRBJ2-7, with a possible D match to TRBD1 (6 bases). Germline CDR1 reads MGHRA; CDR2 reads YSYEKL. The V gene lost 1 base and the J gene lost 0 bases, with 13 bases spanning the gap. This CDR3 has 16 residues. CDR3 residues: CASSQGTGPNSYEQYF. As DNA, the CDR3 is TGCGCCAGCAGCCAAGGAACAGGGCCGAACTCCTACGAGCAGTACTTC.